The source of this T cell receptor beta chain is a study of shared clonotypes between healthy human individuals. The repertoire was sequenced with immunoSEQ multiplex PCR; TCRdb's copy has only in-frame clones and lacks some. Here the sample spans around 1.4 million clones, about 98.5% being singletons. The CDR3 sequence is 13 residues long. Germline CDR1 reads SEHNR; CDR2 reads FQNEAQ (reference sequence). The J segment lost 4 bases and the V segment lost 5 bases, leaving 4 bases of the junction unmatched. The chain employs TRBV7-9 and TRBJ2-5, with 7 bases fitting TRBD1. The sequencing input was naive CD4+ T cells sorted from blood. As for subset: CD45RA+ positively selected. The clonotype was recovered from a young man in good health. CDR3 sequence (DNA): TGTGCCAGCAGCCCTGGACAGGTAGAGACCCAGTACTTC. This codes for CASSPGQVETQYF.